The 9 T cell receptor beta chains below come from one sample, sequenced in a study of early T cells in non-severe SARS-CoV-2 infection. TCRdb reprocessed the 5' RACE reads via MiXCR and lists one record per CDR3 protein. The table includes 25,000 to 30,000 distinct CDR3 sequences, around 5% detected once. The sequenced sample consisted of whole blood. These receptor sequences come from an adult who was a healthcare worker with PCR-confirmed SARS-CoV-2 infection or an uninfected control (not recorded which).

This clonotype was seen many times. J is TRBJ2-3 and V is TRBV19; TRBD1 matches 7 bases. This CDR3 is built from 14 residues. With 7 bases clipped from V and 3 bases from J, the junction kept 7 bases outside the gene matches. CDR1 and CDR2 from the germline V gene are LNHDA and SQIVND (reference sequence). CDR3 bases: TGTGCCAGTAACAACAGGGGTATAACAGATACGCAGTATTTT. Its translation: CASNNRGITDTQYF.

This clonotype is medium-sized by share. This rearrangement joins TRBV7-9 to TRBJ2-3; D is perhaps TRBD1 (6 bases). Trimming stripped 2 bases from V and 2 bases from J, with 17 bases between. CDR3 length: 17 amino acids. The germline gives CDR1 SEHNR, CDR2 FQNEAQ (reference sequence). The CDR3 sequence: CASSLTWTDILTDTQYF. CDR3 coding DNA: TGTGCCAGCAGCTTAACATGGACAGACATTCTCACAGATACGCAGTATTTT.

This clonotype came up many times. V gene TRBV7-8 combines with J gene TRBJ1-5; D is perhaps TRBD1 (6 bases). Germline values: CDR1 SGHVS, CDR2 FQNEAQ. Trimming took 5 bases from V and 6 from J, leaving 20 bases between them. There are 16 residues in the CDR3. In DNA, the CDR3 is TGTGCCAGCAGCCTAATTGGGGGGGCCTTAAGTCAGCCCCAGCATTTT. This translates into CASSLIGGALSQPQHF.

This clonotype has a handful of counts. V is TRBV27 and J is TRBJ2-7, with 7 bases fitting TRBD2. Losses at the gene ends were 3 bases for V and 0 bases for J; bases not matched to a gene: 2. From germline, CDR1 is MNHEY and CDR2 SMNVEV (reference sequence). The CDR3 contains 14 residues. The CDR3: CASSFWGGSYEQYF. Written as DNA, the CDR3 is TGTGCCAGCAGTTTTTGGGGGGGCTCCTACGAGCAGTACTTC.

The chain carries TRBV2 and TRBJ2-7, with 7 bases identical to TRBD1. The CDR3 is 12 residues long. Germline assignment: CDR1 SNHLY and CDR2 FYNNEI. J lost 7 bases, V lost 6 bases, and 6 bases had no gene match. The CDR3, as DNA: TGTGCCAGCAGAACGGGACAGTCAGAGCAGTACTTC. Protein product: CASRTGQSEQYF.

The rearrangement links TRBV4-3 to TRBJ2-7; 10 positions agree with TRBD1. J lost 6 bases, V lost 0 bases, and 5 bases had no gene match. This CDR3 has 15 amino acids. Per germline, CDR1 LGHNA and CDR2 YSLEER. The CDR3 nucleotides are TGCGCCAGCAGCCAAGACGGGACAGGGGCGTTCGAGCAGTACTTC. Amino acids: CASSQDGTGAFEQYF.

This clonotype has ten or more counts. The rearrangement uses TRBV27 and TRBJ2-7, with a weak D call TRBD2 (5 bases). Looked up from germline, CDR1 is MNHEY and CDR2 is SMNVEV (reference sequence). Trimming cost V 5 bases and J 2 bases, with 13 bases left between them. The CDR3 is 14 amino acids. For the CDR3, the DNA is TGTGCCAGCAGTCCGGCGGGTATAACCTACGAGCAGTACTTC. It codes for CASSPAGITYEQYF.

At least ten counts were recorded for this clonotype. Here the CDR3 DNA reads TGCAGCGTTGTGTTCTCGGACAGGGGCAGCTACAATGAGCAGTTCTTC. It encodes CSVVFSDRGSYNEQFF. V and J are TRBV29-1 and TRBJ2-1, with 9 bases matching TRBD1. The CDR3 is 16 residues long. Germline V lookup: CDR1 SQVTM, CDR2 ANQGSEA. V was clipped by 4 bases and J by 3 bases; unmatched bases: 10.

The table lists this clonotype with a few counts. V usage is TRBV27 and J usage is TRBJ2-1; TRBD2 agrees at 9 bases. The CDR3 extends over 17 amino acids. The germline V gene has CDR1 MNHEY and CDR2 SMNVEV (reference sequence). The V gene end was trimmed by 2 bases and the J gene end by 6 bases; junction bases not matched to a gene: 11. As DNA, the CDR3 is TGTGCCAGCAGTTTAGGATGGGTAGCGGGAGCTTTCAATGAGCAGTTCTTC. It is translated as CASSLGWVAGAFNEQFF.